Listed here are 26 T cell receptor beta chains from one sample, sequenced in a study of blood T cells in healthy people across ages. With a J-beta primer mix and a sample-barcoded 5' primer, a second PCR ran roughly 6 to 11 cycles. TCRdb used MiXCR to reprocess the 5' RACE reads, holding one entry per CDR3 protein. The repertoire holds around 1,600,000 distinct CDR3 sequences, with approximately 43% as singletons. Source material: blood. The source of these receptors is a woman under 30 in good health.

This clonotype was seen a few times. The chain links TRBV12-3 or TRBV12-4 to TRBJ2-5; the D gene is possibly TRBD2 (6 bases). The germline V and J ends were trimmed by 6 bases and 1 base, with 12 bases remaining between them. The CDR3 loop spans 14 amino acids. CDR3 nucleotides: TGTGCCAGCAGCTCAGCGCGGGGCCAAGAGACCCAGTACTTC. Translating it yields CASSSARGQETQYF.

V is TRBV7-2 and J is TRBJ2-2; 8 bases map to TRBD1. The length of the CDR3 is 12 residues. CDR1 and CDR2 from the germline V gene are SGHTA and FQGNSA. DNA of the CDR3: TGTGTGGACAGGGAAAACACCGGGGAGCTGTTTTTT. This codes for CVDRENTGELFF.

The V call is TRBV20-1, the J call TRBJ1-5; D is undetermined. V shed 0 bases and J shed 7 bases, with 10 bases lying between them. CDR3 length: 13 amino acids. Germline CDR1 is DFQATT and CDR2 is SNEGSKA (reference sequence). CDR3 loop: CSAREAFRQPQHF. CDR3 sequence (DNA): TGCAGTGCTAGAGAAGCATTTCGGCAGCCCCAGCATTTT.

The chain's CDR3 is CTGSKISTGELFF. Written as DNA, the CDR3 is TGCACCGGGAGTAAGATCAGCACCGGGGAGCTGTTTTTT. The rearrangement uses TRBV20-1 and TRBJ2-2; D is perhaps TRBD2 (6 bases). Germline lookup yields CDR1 DFQATT and CDR2 SNEGSKA (reference sequence). This CDR3 comprises 13 residues.

The CDR3 DNA is TGTGCCTGGAGCAAGGGCCTAAACCCCACAGATACGCAGTATTTT. Translation gives CAWSKGLNPTDTQYF. The rearrangement links TRBV30 to TRBJ2-3; D gene uncertain. The germline gives CDR1 GTSNPN, CDR2 SVGIG (reference sequence). This CDR3 region has 15 residues. V gave up 3 bases and J gave up 2 bases, with 15 bases separating them.

The chain has TRBV12-3 or TRBV12-4 and TRBJ2-4; TRBD1 matches at 7 bases. J gave up 0 bases and V 6 bases, and 11 bases lay outside the gene matches. This CDR3 comprises 17 residues. The CDR3 reads CASSTGAGSIAKNIQYF. CDR3 nucleotides: TGTGCCAGCAGCACAGGGGCAGGGTCTATAGCCAAAAACATTCAGTACTTC.

V gene TRBV20-1 combines with J gene TRBJ2-1; unclear D gene. The J call could be wrong; TRBJ2-7 is a better fit for the DNA end. The CDR3 consists of 11 residues. Germline lookup yields CDR1 DFQATT and CDR2 SNEGSKA (reference sequence). This CDR3 reads CSARLPNEQYF. The CDR3 DNA sequence: TGCAGTGCTAGACTCCCAAATGAGCAGTACTTC.

This clonotype was seen only a few times. The rearrangement links TRBV7-2 to TRBJ2-3; possible D gene TRBD1, 6 bases. The CDR3 contains 15 residues. Trimming took off 8 bases at V and 1 base at J, with 16 bases between the two ends. CDR1 and CDR2 from the germline V gene are SGHTA and FQGNSA. The CDR3 DNA reads as TGTGCCAGCGGACCCAGGGGCCTTGGCACAGATACGCAGTATTTT. It specifies CASGPRGLGTDTQYF. The entire variable domain, with the rest obtained from reference TRBV7-2 and TRBJ2-3, is as follows: GAGVSQSPSNKVTEKGKDVELRCDPISGHTALYWYRQSLGQGLEFLIYFQGNSAPDKSGLPSDRFSAERTGGSVSTLTIQRTQQEDSAVYLCASGPRGLGTDTQYFGPGTRLTVL.

The chain is built from TRBV28 and TRBJ1-2; 8 positions match TRBD1. Trimming at V came to 1 base and at J to 4 bases, leaving 5 bases not matched to a gene. Germline V gene sequence: CDR1 MDHEN, CDR2 SYDVKM. There are 15 residues in the CDR3. The CDR3 is CASSLSTGGGYGYTF. Written as DNA, the CDR3 is TGTGCCAGCAGTTTATCTACAGGGGGTGGCTATGGCTACACCTTC.

This clonotype was seen a few times. The gene calls are TRBV20-1 and TRBJ1-4, with D possibly being TRBD1 (6 bases). The CDR3 covers 14 residues. The ends were cut back, 3 bases at V and 4 bases at J, with 12 bases in the middle. The V gene's germline CDR1 is DFQATT and CDR2 SNEGSKA (reference sequence). The DNA for the CDR3 is TGCAGTGCTAGCCCAACAGGGAGTAATGAAAAACTGTTTTTT. Protein sequence: CSASPTGSNEKLFF.

This rearrangement joins TRBV2 to TRBJ2-1, with TRBD2 matching over 10 bases. CDR1 and CDR2 (germline): SNHLY, FYNNEI. The V segment lost 0 bases and the J segment 6 bases; nucleotides outside the gene matches: 8. The CDR3 runs to 17 residues. The CDR3 bases are TGTGCCAGCAGTGAAGCCGGGAGGAGCGGGGGGGCCAATGAGCAGTTCTTC. Protein: CASSEAGRSGGANEQFF.

The chain is built from TRBV11-2 and TRBJ2-5; the match to TRBD1 covers 7 bases. The CDR3 totals 13 residues. V dropped 6 bases and J dropped 1; count of bases not matched to a gene: 2. The germline CDR1 and CDR2 sequences are SGHAT and FQNNGV. The CDR3 region has the DNA TGTGCCAGCAGAGGGGACAGCCAAGAGACCCAGTACTTC. It codes for CASRGDSQETQYF.

This clonotype was seen a few times. The J gene is TRBJ2-7, the V gene TRBV6-6; the match to TRBD2 covers 8 bases. Germline V gene sequence: CDR1 MNHNY, CDR2 SVGAGI (reference sequence). The CDR3 spans 14 residues. V dropped 6 bases and J dropped 7; count of bases not matched to a gene: 11. CDR3 nucleotide sequence: TGTGCCAGCAGGACCGGGACTAGAACCAATGAGCAGTACTTC. It encodes CASRTGTRTNEQYF.

In its sample, this clonotype was seen many times. The chain has TRBV18 and TRBJ2-5; no reliable D call. Germline CDR1 reads KGHSH; CDR2 reads LQKENI. V gave up 8 bases and J gave up 3 bases, with 10 bases separating them. The CDR3 length is 12 residues. In DNA form, the CDR3 reads TGTGCCAGCAGCCCCGTCGAAGAGACCCAGTACTTC. This codes for CASSPVEETQYF.

The table lists this clonotype with a few counts. The chain combines TRBV29-1 with TRBJ2-5; D is perhaps TRBD1 (6 bases). The germline CDR1 and CDR2 sequences are SQVTM and ANQGSEA. The CDR3 has 12 amino acids. CDR3: CTIRLQGETQYF. CDR3 in DNA: TGCACCATAAGGTTGCAGGGGGAGACCCAGTACTTC.

This rearrangement joins TRBV7-2 to TRBJ2-3; tentative D call: TRBD2 (6 bases). V lost 6 bases and J 4 bases, leaving 14 bases between the germline ends. Germline CDR1 and CDR2: SGHTA and FQGNSA. This CDR3 comprises 14 residues. The CDR3 DNA reads TGTGCCAGCAGTTCCGCGACTAGGGCAGATACGCAGTATTTT. Its translation is CASSSATRADTQYF.

This clonotype was detected a few times. The chain couples TRBV12-3 or TRBV12-4 to TRBJ2-1, with 11 bases identical to TRBD2. CDR3 length equals 15 residues. V shed 8 bases and J 6 bases; nucleotides not matched to a gene: 9. CDR3 residues: CASGPSGRIVNEQFF. CDR3 DNA sequence: TGTGCCAGCGGACCTAGCGGGAGGATTGTCAATGAGCAGTTCTTC.

A note on this clonotype: A much larger clone differs by one base, so this may be a read error. CDR3 amino acids: CSASLGGFYEQYF. The DNA for the CDR3 is TGCAGTGCTAGTCTCGGAGGATTCTACGAGCAGTACTTC. The V and J genes are TRBV20-1 and TRBJ2-5, with D possibly matching TRBD2 (5 bases). The J call may be in error: the DNA end matches TRBJ2-7 better. The CDR3 extends over 13 amino acids. Germline V gene data show CDR1 as DFQATT and CDR2 as SNEGSKA (reference sequence).

About this clonotype itself: At one end, the junction sequence differs from germline, possibly due to a read error. The chain employs TRBV11-2 and TRBJ2-1; 10 bases map to TRBD2. The CDR3 sequence is 15 residues long. Per germline, CDR1 SGHAT and CDR2 FQNNGV. The CDR3 loop reads CASRRSGGTYNGQFF. CDR3 in DNA: TGTGCCAGCCGTCGTAGCGGGGGGACCTACAATGGGCAGTTCTTC.

This rearrangement joins TRBV6-1 to TRBJ1-1; D remains unclear. Germline CDR1 and CDR2: MNHNS and SASEGT. V was cut by 2 bases and J by 7 bases, with 14 bases left in between. CDR3 size: 14 residues. CDR3 region: CASSEPQVNVEAFF. The CDR3 bases are TGTGCCAGCAGTGAACCCCAGGTAAACGTTGAAGCTTTCTTT.

The rearrangement links TRBV20-1 to TRBJ2-1, with 15 bases fitting TRBD2. The CDR3 runs to 18 residues. Germline trimming cut 5 bases from V and 2 bases from J; bases unmatched to any gene: 10. Per germline, CDR1 DFQATT and CDR2 SNEGSKA (reference sequence). The CDR3: CSAPGGGLAGGPYNEQFF. CDR3 DNA: TGCAGTGCTCCAGGGGGGGGACTAGCGGGGGGACCCTACAATGAGCAGTTCTTC.

The V and J genes are TRBV20-1 and TRBJ2-1, with 9 bases lining up with TRBD2. The V gene end was trimmed by 0 bases and the J gene end by 8 bases; junction bases not matched to a gene: 11. The CDR3 length is 16 residues. Germline V gene sequence: CDR1 DFQATT, CDR2 SNEGSKA (reference sequence). The CDR3 is CSARDRGSGSRDEQFF. The CDR3 DNA is TGCAGTGCTAGAGATCGGGGTAGCGGGAGTCGCGATGAGCAGTTCTTC.

The chain has TRBV7-2 and TRBJ2-3; D perhaps matches TRBD2 (6 bases). Germline V CDR1 and CDR2: SGHTA, FQGNSA. The CDR3 sequence is 16 residues long. The V end lost 2 bases, the J end lost 2 bases, and 14 bases lay between the germline ends. CDR3 residues: CASSLNSGRDTDTQYF. The CDR3 bases are TGTGCCAGCAGCTTAAATTCCGGGCGGGACACAGATACGCAGTATTTT.

This clonotype appeared a few times. J is TRBJ2-1 and V is TRBV28, with D unresolved. The DNA end is a closer match to TRBJ2-7, so the J assignment may be wrong. Per germline, CDR1 MDHEN and CDR2 SYDVKM. The CDR3 covers 14 residues. The CDR3: CASSVSALSYEQYF. The CDR3 nucleotides are TGTGCCAGCAGTGTATCGGCACTTTCCTACGAGCAGTACTTC.

This clonotype was seen many times. The chain employs TRBV10-3 and TRBJ2-3; 9 bases agree with TRBD1. CDR3 length equals 15 residues. Germline lookup yields CDR1 ENHRY and CDR2 SYGVKD. The V segment lost 4 bases and the J segment 1 base; nucleotides outside the gene matches: 3. DNA of the CDR3: TGTGCCATCAGTGTACGGGACAGGGGCACAGATACGCAGTATTTT. Amino acid sequence: CAISVRDRGTDTQYF.

J is TRBJ2-2 and V is TRBV9; 7 bases match TRBD1. The CDR3 extends over 16 amino acids. CDR1 is SGDLS and CDR2 is YYNGEE in the germline V gene. With V trimmed by 3 bases and J by 5 bases, 10 bases remained unmatched. As DNA, the CDR3 is TGTGCCAGCAGCGAGGGACAGTCGTTGGGAACCGGGGAGCTGTTTTTT. As protein: CASSEGQSLGTGELFF. The full variable domain, rest sourced from reference TRBV9 and TRBJ2-2, is DSGVTQTPKHLITATGQRVTLRCSPRSGDLSVYWYQQSLDQGLQFLIQYYNGEERAKGNILERFSAQQFPDLHSELNLSSLELGDSALYFCASSEGQSLGTGELFFGEGSRLTVL.